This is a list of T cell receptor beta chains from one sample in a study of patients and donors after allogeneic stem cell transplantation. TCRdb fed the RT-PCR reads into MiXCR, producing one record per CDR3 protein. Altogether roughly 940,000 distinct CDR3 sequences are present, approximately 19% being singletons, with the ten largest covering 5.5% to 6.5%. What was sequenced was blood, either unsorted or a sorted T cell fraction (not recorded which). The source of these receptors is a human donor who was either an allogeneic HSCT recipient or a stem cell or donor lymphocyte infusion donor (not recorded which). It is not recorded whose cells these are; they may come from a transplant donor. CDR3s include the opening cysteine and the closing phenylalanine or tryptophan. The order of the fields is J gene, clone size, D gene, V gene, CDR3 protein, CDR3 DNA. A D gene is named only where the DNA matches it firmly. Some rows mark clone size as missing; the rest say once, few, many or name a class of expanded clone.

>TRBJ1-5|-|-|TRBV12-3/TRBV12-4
CASRNGGNQPQHF
TGTGCCAGCAGGAACGGAGGCAATCAGCCCCAGCATTTT
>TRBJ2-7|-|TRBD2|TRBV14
CASSRLGAGVDYEQYF
TGTGCCAGCAGCCGGCTCGGGGCGGGAGTAGACTACGAGCAGTACTTC
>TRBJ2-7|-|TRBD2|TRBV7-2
CASSFGGGSYEQYF
TGTGCCAGCAGCTTTGGCGGGGGGAGCTACGAGCAGTACTTC
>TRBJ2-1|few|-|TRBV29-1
CSPLVAGYNEQFF
TGCAGCCCGTTGGTGGCAGGCTACAATGAGCAGTTCTTC
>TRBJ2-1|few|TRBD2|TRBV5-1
CASSPGGLAEYNEQFF
TGCGCCAGCAGCCCGGGGGGACTAGCGGAATACAATGAGCAGTTCTTC
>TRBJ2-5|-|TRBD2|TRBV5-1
CASSLVASGTQETQYF
TGCGCCAGCAGCTTGGTGGCTAGCGGAACCCAAGAGACCCAGTACTTC
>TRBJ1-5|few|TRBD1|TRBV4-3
CASSQVQGAGQPQHF
TGCGCCAGCAGCCAGGTACAGGGGGCCGGTCAGCCCCAGCATTTT
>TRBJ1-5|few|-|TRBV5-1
CASSPSPGGNQPQHF
TGCGCCAGCAGCCCTTCACCGGGGGGCAATCAGCCCCAGCATTTT
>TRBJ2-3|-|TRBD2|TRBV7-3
CASSPVAGGRTDTQYF
TGTGCCAGCAGCCCGGTAGCGGGGGGACGCACAGATACGCAGTATTTT
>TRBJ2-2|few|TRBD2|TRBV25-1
CASSALGGTSMSGELFF
TGTGCCAGCAGCGCCCTAGGAGGGACTAGCATGTCCGGGGAGCTGTTTTTT
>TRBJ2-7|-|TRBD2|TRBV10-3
CAISDQTSGDYEQYF
TGTGCCATCAGTGATCAGACTAGCGGGGACTACGAGCAGTACTTC
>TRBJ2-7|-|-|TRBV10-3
CAISRDALYEQYF
TGTGCCATCAGCCGGGACGCCCTCTACGAGCAGTACTTC
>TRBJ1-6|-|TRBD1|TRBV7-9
CASSSRDRVLRPLHF
TGTGCCAGCAGCTCCCGGGACAGAGTACTTCGGCCACTCCACTTT
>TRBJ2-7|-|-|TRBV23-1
CASIPGADEQYF
TGCGCCAGCATACCGGGGGCTGACGAGCAGTACTTC
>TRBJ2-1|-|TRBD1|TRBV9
CASSAYRGNEQFF
TGTGCCAGCAGCGCCTACAGGGGAAATGAGCAGTTCTTC
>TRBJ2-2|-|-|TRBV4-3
CASSQGRGRSTGELFF
TGCGCCAGCAGCCAAGGGAGGGGGAGAAGCACCGGGGAGCTGTTTTTT
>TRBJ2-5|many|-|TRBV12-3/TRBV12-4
CASSLFQPQETQYF
TGTGCCAGCAGTTTATTTCAACCCCAAGAGACCCAGTACTTC
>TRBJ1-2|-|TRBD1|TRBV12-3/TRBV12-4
CASRAGTGVGYTF
TGTGCCAGCAGGGCCGGGACAGGGGTTGGCTACACCTTC
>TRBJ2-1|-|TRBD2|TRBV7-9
CASSFWGGGVVRNEQFF
TGTGCCAGCAGCTTCTGGGGGGGTGGGGTTGTGCGCAATGAGCAGTTCTTC
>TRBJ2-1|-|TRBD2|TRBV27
CASSLTSGGSPNEQFF
TGTGCCAGCAGCCTGACTAGCGGGGGGTCGCCCAATGAGCAGTTCTTC
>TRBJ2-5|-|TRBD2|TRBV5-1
CASSEGLAGALGETQYF
TGCGCCAGCAGCGAGGGACTAGCGGGGGCATTGGGGGAGACCCAGTACTTC
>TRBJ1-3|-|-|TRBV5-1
CASSLAGKPSGNTIYF
TGCGCCAGCAGCTTGGCGGGGAAACCCTCTGGAAACACCATATATTTT
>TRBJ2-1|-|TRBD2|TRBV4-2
CASSQGLAGEQFF
TGTGCCAGCAGCCAAGGACTAGCGGGTGAGCAGTTCTTC
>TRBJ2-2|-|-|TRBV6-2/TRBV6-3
CASSRILGDGELFF
TGTGCCAGCAGCCGTATCTTAGGAGACGGGGAGCTGTTTTTT
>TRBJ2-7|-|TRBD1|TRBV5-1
CASSWVDRGYEQYF
TGCGCCAGCAGCTGGGTGGACAGGGGCTACGAGCAGTACTTC
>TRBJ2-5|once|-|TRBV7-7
CASSLDGWGQETQYF
TGTGCTAGCAGCTTAGACGGCTGGGGCCAGGAGACCCAGTACTTC
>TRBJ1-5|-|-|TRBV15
CATSRDKSTGGPQHF
TGTGCCACCAGCAGAGATAAGAGTACCGGGGGGCCCCAGCATTTT
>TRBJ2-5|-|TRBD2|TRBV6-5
CASSYSPPSGRGETQYF
TGTGCCAGCAGTTACTCCCCCCCTAGCGGGAGGGGGGAGACCCAGTACTTC
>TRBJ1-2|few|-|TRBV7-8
CASSLAGPQEGRGYTF
TGTGCCAGCAGCTTAGCGGGGCCACAGGAAGGCCGTGGCTACACCTTC
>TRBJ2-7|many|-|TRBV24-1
CATSDLGGDEQYF
TGTGCCACCAGTGATTTGGGAGGGGACGAGCAGTACTTC
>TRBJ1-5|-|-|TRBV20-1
CSVEEGWGNQPQHF
TGCAGTGTAGAGGAGGGTTGGGGCAATCAGCCCCAGCATTTT
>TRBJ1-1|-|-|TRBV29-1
CSLRTGQGTEAFF
TGCAGCCTCAGGACGGGACAAGGGACTGAAGCTTTCTTT
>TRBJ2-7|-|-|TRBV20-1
CSAREDWTYEQYF
TGCAGTGCTAGAGAGGACTGGACCTACGAGCAGTACTTC
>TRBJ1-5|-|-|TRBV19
CASSPAGTHRSTNQPQHF
TGTGCCAGTAGTCCGGCAGGAACACACAGGAGTACCAATCAGCCCCAGCATTTT
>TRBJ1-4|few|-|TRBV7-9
CASSPNSNRRIEKLFF
TGTGCCAGCAGCCCTAACTCCAACCGGAGGATCGAAAAACTGTTTTTT
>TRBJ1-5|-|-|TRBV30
CAWNLGNQPQHF
TGTGCCTGGAATTTGGGGAATCAGCCCCAGCATTTT
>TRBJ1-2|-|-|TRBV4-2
CASSQEGGARDYGYTF
TGTGCCAGCAGCCAAGAAGGGGGGGCCAGGGACTATGGCTACACCTTC
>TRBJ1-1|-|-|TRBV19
CASIQGIEAFF
TGTGCCAGTATACAGGGAATTGAAGCTTTCTTT
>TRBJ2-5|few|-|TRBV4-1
CASSQAGLRETQYF
TGCGCCAGCAGCCAGGCGGGGTTAAGGGAGACCCAGTACTTC
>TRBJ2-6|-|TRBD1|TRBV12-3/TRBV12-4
CASSEIGTGVSGANVLTF
TGTGCCAGCAGTGAAATAGGGACAGGGGTTTCTGGGGCCAACGTCCTGACTTTC
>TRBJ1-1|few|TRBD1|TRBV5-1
CASSLRQGTANTEAFF
TGCGCCAGCAGCTTACGACAGGGGACGGCGAACACTGAAGCTTTCTTT
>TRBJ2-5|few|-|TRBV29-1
CSVDGAGFGQETQYF
TGCAGCGTTGATGGGGCGGGGTTTGGCCAAGAGACCCAGTACTTC
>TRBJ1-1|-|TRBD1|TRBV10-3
CAISVGQGGTEAFF
TGTGCCATCAGTGTGGGGCAGGGGGGGACTGAAGCTTTCTTT
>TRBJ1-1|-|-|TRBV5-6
CASSLTDPGGAFF
TGTGCCAGCAGCTTGACGGATCCGGGGGGGGCTTTCTTT
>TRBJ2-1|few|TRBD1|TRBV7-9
CASSKRDRGPNEQFF
TGTGCCAGCAGCAAACGGGACAGGGGGCCAAATGAGCAGTTCTTC
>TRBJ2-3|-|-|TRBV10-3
CAIHEGLAASTDTQYF
TGTGCCATCCATGAGGGATTAGCGGCTAGCACAGATACGCAGTATTTT